This T cell receptor (beta chain) was sequenced in a study of blood T cells in healthy people across ages. With a J-beta primer mix and a sample-barcoded 5' primer, a second PCR ran about 7 to 11 cycles. There were at least 2.5 million CDR3-containing paired-end reads obtained from each sample. TCRdb re-analysed the 5' RACE reads in MiXCR, keeping a single row per CDR3 protein. The data hold over 600,000 distinct CDR3 sequences, with around 43% observed a single time. Drawn from each donor were about 9 milliliters of peripheral blood. Germline CDR1 and CDR2: SGHTA and FQGNSA. CDR3 length: 19 residues. The ends were cut back, 4 bases at V and 3 bases at J, with 27 bases in the middle.

The TCR originated in an elderly man in good health. Sequenced sample: blood. This rearrangement joins TRBV7-2 to TRBJ2-5; D is possibly TRBD1 (5 bases). As DNA, the CDR3 is TGTGCCAGCAGCTCCCGAAGGTTTCCAGGGTCTCAATATGAAGAGACCCAGTACTTC. This sequence encodes CASSSRRFPGSQYEETQYF.